What follows is one TCR beta chain and its context. This specimen comes from a study of blood T cell repertoires in COVID-19. Germline loops: CDR1 KGHSH, CDR2 LQKENI. The CDR3 contains 15 residues. With V trimmed by 2 bases and J by 5 bases, 7 bases remained unmatched. Generated by immunoSEQ multiplex PCR, the TCRdb table keeps only in-frame clones and is missing some. The table includes under 300,000 clones, almost 90% detected once. The chain employs TRBV18 and TRBJ2-7, with 9 bases aligning to TRBD2. The sample comprised peripheral blood. This clonotype was sampled from a woman in her sixties or seventies with COVID-19, enrolled during active disease. This CDR3 reads CASSPNPSGVHEQYF. In DNA, the CDR3 is TGTGCCAGCTCACCAAACCCTAGCGGGGTCCACGAGCAGTACTTC.